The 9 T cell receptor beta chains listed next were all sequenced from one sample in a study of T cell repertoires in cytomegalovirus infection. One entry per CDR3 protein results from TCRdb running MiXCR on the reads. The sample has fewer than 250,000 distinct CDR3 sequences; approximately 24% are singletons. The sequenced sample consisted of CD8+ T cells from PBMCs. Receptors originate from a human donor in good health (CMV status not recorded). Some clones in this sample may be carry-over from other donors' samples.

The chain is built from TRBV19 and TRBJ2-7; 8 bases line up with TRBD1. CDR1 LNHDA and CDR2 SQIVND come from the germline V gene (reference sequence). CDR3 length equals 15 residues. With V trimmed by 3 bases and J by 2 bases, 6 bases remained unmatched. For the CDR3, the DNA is TGTGCCAGTAGTATCGGGCAGGGGGCGGCCTACGAGCAGTACTTC. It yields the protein CASSIGQGAAYEQYF.

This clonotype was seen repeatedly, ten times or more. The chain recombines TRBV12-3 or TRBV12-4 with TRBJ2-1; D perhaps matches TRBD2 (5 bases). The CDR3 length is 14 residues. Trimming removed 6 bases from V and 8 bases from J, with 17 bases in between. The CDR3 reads CASSQDLAYHEQFF. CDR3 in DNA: TGTGCCAGCAGCCAGGACTTGGCGTACCATGAGCAGTTCTTC.

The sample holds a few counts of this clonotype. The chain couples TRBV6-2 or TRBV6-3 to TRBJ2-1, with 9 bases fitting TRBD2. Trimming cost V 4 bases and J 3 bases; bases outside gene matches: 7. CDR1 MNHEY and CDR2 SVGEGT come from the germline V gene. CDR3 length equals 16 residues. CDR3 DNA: TGTGCCAGCAGTTTGACTAGCGGACGCGTCTACAATGAGCAGTTCTTC. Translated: CASSLTSGRVYNEQFF.

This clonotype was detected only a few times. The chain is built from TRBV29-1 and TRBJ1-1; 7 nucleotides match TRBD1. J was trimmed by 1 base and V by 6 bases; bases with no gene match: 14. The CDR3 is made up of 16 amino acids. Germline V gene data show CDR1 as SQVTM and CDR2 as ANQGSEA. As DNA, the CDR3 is TGCAGCGTCTCAATGCCCGGCAGGGGGTGGAACACTGAAGCTTTCTTT. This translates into CSVSMPGRGWNTEAFF.

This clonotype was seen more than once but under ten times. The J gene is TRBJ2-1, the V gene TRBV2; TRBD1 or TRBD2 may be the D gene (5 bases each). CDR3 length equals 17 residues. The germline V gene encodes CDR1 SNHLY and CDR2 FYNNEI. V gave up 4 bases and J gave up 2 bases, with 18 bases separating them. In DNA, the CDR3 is TGTGCCAGCAGTGCGATCATCGGGACCAATCCCTACAATGAGCAGTTCTTC. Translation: CASSAIIGTNPYNEQFF. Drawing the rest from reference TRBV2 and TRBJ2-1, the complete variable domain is EPEVTQTPSHQVTQMGQEVILRCVPISNHLYFYWYRQILGQKVEFLVSFYNNEISEKSEIFDDQFSVERPDGSNFTLKIRSTKLEDSAMYFCASSAIIGTNPYNEQFFGPGTRLTVL.

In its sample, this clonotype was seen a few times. For the CDR3, the DNA is TGTGCCAGCAGTTTATCGTTGAGGGAAATGTCCTACGAGCAGTACTTC. It encodes CASSLSLREMSYEQYF. J is TRBJ2-7 and V is TRBV27; D might be TRBD2 (5 bases). V shed 0 bases and J shed 1 base, with 13 bases lying between them. This CDR3 has 16 amino acids. Germline V lookup: CDR1 MNHEY, CDR2 SMNVEV (reference sequence).

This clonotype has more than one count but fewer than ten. CDR3 sequence reads: CASSLERGGYTF. As DNA, the CDR3 is TGCGCCAGCAGCTTGGAACGTGGTGGCTACACCTTC. The V and J genes are TRBV5-1 and TRBJ1-2; D gene unclear. V was trimmed by 0 bases and J by 7 bases, leaving 7 bases between them. The CDR3 is 12 amino acids. Germline-derived CDR1 and CDR2 are SGHRS and YFSETQ.

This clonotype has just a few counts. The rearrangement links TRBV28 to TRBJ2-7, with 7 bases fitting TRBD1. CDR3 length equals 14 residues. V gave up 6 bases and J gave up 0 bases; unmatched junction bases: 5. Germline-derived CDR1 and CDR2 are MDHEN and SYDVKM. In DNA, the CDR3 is TGTGCCAGCAGAGTCCGGGACAGCTCCTACGAGCAGTACTTC. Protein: CASRVRDSSYEQYF.

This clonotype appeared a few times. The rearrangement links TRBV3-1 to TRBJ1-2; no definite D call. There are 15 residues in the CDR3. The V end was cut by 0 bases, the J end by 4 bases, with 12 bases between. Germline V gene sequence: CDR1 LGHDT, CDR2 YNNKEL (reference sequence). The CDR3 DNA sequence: TGTGCCAGCAGCCAAGATCGCTGGATGACCTATGGCTACACCTTC. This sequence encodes CASSQDRWMTYGYTF.